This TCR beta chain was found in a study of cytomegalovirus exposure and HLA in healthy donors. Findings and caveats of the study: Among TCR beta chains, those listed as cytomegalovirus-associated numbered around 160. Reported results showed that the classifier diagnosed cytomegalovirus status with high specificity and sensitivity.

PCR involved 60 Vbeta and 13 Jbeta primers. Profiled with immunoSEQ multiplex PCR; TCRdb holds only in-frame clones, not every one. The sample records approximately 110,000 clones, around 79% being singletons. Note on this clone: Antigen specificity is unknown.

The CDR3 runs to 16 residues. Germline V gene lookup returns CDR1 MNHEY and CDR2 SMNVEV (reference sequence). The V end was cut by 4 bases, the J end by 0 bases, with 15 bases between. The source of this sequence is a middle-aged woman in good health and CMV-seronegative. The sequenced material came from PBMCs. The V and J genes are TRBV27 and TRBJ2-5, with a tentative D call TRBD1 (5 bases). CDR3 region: CASSSDPRAYQETQYF. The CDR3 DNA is TGTGCCAGCAGTTCTGACCCCAGGGCGTACCAAGAGACCCAGTACTTC.